Listed here are 8 T cell receptor beta chains from one sample, sequenced in a study of blood T cell repertoires in COVID-19. Sequencing was performed with immunoSEQ multiplex PCR; in TCRdb, only in-frame clones are kept and a portion is missing. The sample contains under 150,000 clones, almost 85% of which appear only once. The material sequenced was PBMCs or T cells enriched from blood (not recorded which). The source is a man aged 35 to 55 with acute COVID-19.

V usage is TRBV5-4 and J usage is TRBJ1-1; D gene ambiguous. The germline gives CDR1 SGHNT, CDR2 YYREEE (reference sequence). Trimming took off 1 base at V and 2 bases at J, with 9 bases between the two ends. The CDR3 sequence is 14 residues long. CDR3 bases: TGTGCCAGCAGCTTGTATGTCAGAAACACTGAAGCTTTCTTT. It encodes CASSLYVRNTEAFF. Looking up the rest from reference TRBV5-4 and TRBJ1-1 gives the full variable domain: ETGVTQSPTHLIKTRGQQVTLRCSSQSGHNTVSWYQQALGQGPQFIFQYYREEENGRGNFPPRFSGLQFPNYSSELNVNALELDDSALYLCASSLYVRNTEAFFGQGTRLTVV.

This chain joins TRBV5-1 and TRBJ2-5, with a tentative D call TRBD2 (5 bases). Per the germline V gene, CDR1 is SGHRS and CDR2 is YFSETQ. The CDR3 spans 15 residues. V lost 3 bases and J 5 bases, leaving 17 bases between the germline ends. In nucleotides, the CDR3 is TGCGCCAGCAGCTCGGAGACCGGGATAACGGAGACCCAGTACTTC. Encoded protein: CASSSETGITETQYF.

This chain connects TRBV6-4 to TRBJ2-1, with 8 bases that match TRBD1. The germline V gene encodes CDR1 MRHNA and CDR2 SNTAGT. V was clipped by 6 bases and J by 2 bases; unmatched bases: 6. The CDR3 contains 15 residues. The CDR3 region is CASSNDRGAYNEQFF. The DNA for the CDR3 is TGTGCCAGCAGCAATGACAGGGGCGCCTACAATGAGCAGTTCTTC.

The V and J genes are TRBV19 and TRBJ1-2, with 7 bases aligning to TRBD1. CDR1 is LNHDA, CDR2 SQIVND, per germline (reference sequence). V dropped 11 bases and J dropped 1; count of bases not matched to a gene: 16. The length of the CDR3 is 16 residues. CDR3 sequence (DNA): TGTGCCTCCCTAAGAGGCGGACAGGCGGATAACTATGGCTACACCTTC. It codes for CASLRGGQADNYGYTF.

This rearrangement joins TRBV7-9 to TRBJ1-6, with D perhaps matching TRBD1 (5 bases). Germline loops: CDR1 SEHNR, CDR2 FQNEAQ (reference sequence). The length of the CDR3 is 18 residues. The V gene lost 1 base and the J gene lost 0 bases, with 13 bases spanning the gap. CDR3 in DNA: TGTGCCAGCAGCTTAGACAGGCAGGCCCTCTCCTATAATTCACCCCTCCACTTT. It translates to CASSLDRQALSYNSPLHF.

The chain employs TRBV15 and TRBJ2-5, with D perhaps matching TRBD2 (5 bases). The V gene's germline CDR1 is LNHNV and CDR2 YYDKDF (reference sequence). The CDR3 consists of 12 residues. V shed 5 bases and J shed 8 bases, with 12 bases lying between them. CDR3: CATSEGTPTQYF. The CDR3 bases are TGTGCCACCAGCGAGGGTACTCCCACCCAGTACTTC. Together with reference TRBV15 and TRBJ2-5, the CDR3 gives the full variable domain: DAMVIQNPRYQVTQFGKPVTLSCSQTLNHNVMYWYQQKSSQAPKLLFHYYDKDFNNEADTPDNFQSRRPNTSFCFLDIRSPGLGDTAMYLCATSEGTPTQYFGPGTRLLVL.

This chain joins TRBV7-9 and TRBJ2-7, with 8 nucleotides matching TRBD1. The CDR3 covers 15 residues. Germline V CDR1 and CDR2: SEHNR, FQNEAQ (reference sequence). V lost 4 bases and J lost 1; bases outside the gene matches: 6. CDR3 region: CASSSGTGASYEQYF. In DNA form, the CDR3 reads TGTGCCAGCAGCTCCGGGACAGGAGCATCCTACGAGCAGTACTTC.

The chain is built from TRBV28 and TRBJ2-3; TRBD2 agrees at 11 bases. V lost 6 bases to trimming and J lost 2 bases; unmatched junction nucleotides: 7. The germline gives CDR1 MDHEN, CDR2 SYDVKM. This CDR3 has 16 residues. The DNA for the CDR3 is TGTGCCAGCAGCTCTCGACTAGCGGGATTCACAGATACGCAGTATTTT. It translates to CASSSRLAGFTDTQYF. Combining the CDR3 with reference TRBV28 and TRBJ2-3 gives the whole variable domain DVKVTQSSRYLVKRTGEKVFLECVQDMDHENMFWYRQDPGLGLRLIYFSYDVKMKEKGDIPEGYSVSREKKERFSLILESASTNQTSMYLCASSSRLAGFTDTQYFGPGTRLTVL.